A single T cell receptor beta chain is shown here with its context. Its cognate antigen is unknown. Germline CDR1 reads KGHSH; CDR2 reads LQKENI. V lost 2 bases, J lost 5 bases, and 8 bases stayed unmatched. This CDR3 is 15 amino acids long. The data originate from a study of beta chain features in type 1 diabetes. Expressed TCRB transcripts were sequenced after all isolated RNA was converted to cDNA. Naive, central memory and regulatory T cell samples came to a mean of approximately 3.57 million reads. Sequencing was performed with immunoSEQ multiplex PCR; in TCRdb, only in-frame clones are kept and a portion is missing. The repertoire holds roughly 260,000 clones, with 9.5% to 13% as singletons. Study-wide points: Reduced insertions and increased deletions marked VDJ junctions in type 1 diabetes patients. All four CD4+ subsets from Type 1 diabetes patients carried moderately but significantly shorter TCRB CDR3s. Patients' naive, central memory and regulatory TCRB repertoires appeared more alike than those of healthy donors.

The gene calls are TRBV18 and TRBJ2-7; 8 bases align to TRBD1. This receptor was taken from a man aged 30 to 45 with type 1 diabetes. Sequenced material: naive CD4+ T cells from blood. The CDR3 sequence is CASSPKRTGNDEQYF. In DNA form, the CDR3 reads TGTGCCAGCTCACCAAAACGGACAGGGAACGACGAGCAGTACTTC.